These T cell receptor beta chains were read from a single sample in a study of blood T cell repertoires in COVID-19. The assay was immunoSEQ multiplex PCR, and TCRdb's table has in-frame clones only and misses some. The profile shows 250,000 to 350,000 clones, about nine tenths of them singletons. The source material was peripheral blood. The receptor source for this set is a woman in her 50s with COVID-19, enrolled during active disease. CDR3s include the opening cysteine and the closing phenylalanine or tryptophan. D genes are given only for firm matches. Not all rows give a size; the values are once, few, many and, for expanded clones, a class.

V	D	J	size	DNA	CDR3
TRBV5-1	TRBD1	TRBJ2-7	NA	TGCGCCAGCAGCTTTCAGGGGGCGGGTGAGCAGTACTTC	CASSFQGAGEQYF
TRBV29-1	TRBD1	TRBJ1-2	NA	TGCAGCGTAGATCGTGGGACAGGGCCATCCTACACCTTC	CSVDRGTGPSYTF
TRBV5-1	TRBD2	TRBJ2-7	NA	TGCGCCAGCAGCCCGGGACTAGCGGGGACTACCTACGAGCAGTACTTC	CASSPGLAGTTYEQYF
TRBV5-1	NA	TRBJ1-1	NA	TGCGCCAGCAATAACGGACAGACATCGAACACTGAAGCTTTCTTT	CASNNGQTSNTEAFF
TRBV3-1/TRBV3-2	NA	TRBJ1-6	once	TGTGCCAGCAGCCAAAGTGTGATAGCAAGCTCCTATAATTCACCCCTCCACTTT	CASSQSVIASSYNSPLHF
TRBV3-1/TRBV3-2	TRBD2	TRBJ2-7	NA	TGTGCCAGCAGCCAGACCGGGACTAGCGACGAGCAGTACTTC	CASSQTGTSDEQYF
TRBV23-1	TRBD1	TRBJ2-7	NA	TGCGCCACCGGTGGGGACAGGGCCCACGAGCAGTACTTC	CATGGDRAHEQYF
TRBV6-5	NA	TRBJ1-3	NA	TGTGCCAGCAGTTACTTGGACAGAAACACCATATATTTT	CASSYLDRNTIYF
TRBV7-6	TRBD2	TRBJ2-7	NA	TGTGCCAGCAGCCCAAATACAGCGGGGTCCTCCTACGAGCAGTACTTC	CASSPNTAGSSYEQYF
TRBV5-1	TRBD2	TRBJ2-1	NA	TGCGCCAGCAGCTTGGCCCCGACGGGAGGGGAGGATGAGCAGTTCTTC	CASSLAPTGGEDEQFF
TRBV5-4	NA	TRBJ2-1	NA	TGTGCCAGCAGCTTGGAGCCGGGAGTCGCGGGGAATGAGCAGTTCTTC	CASSLEPGVAGNEQFF
TRBV9	NA	TRBJ2-1	NA	TGTGCCAGCAGCGCATGGAGGGCGGGAAAGTACAATGAGCAGTTCTTC	CASSAWRAGKYNEQFF
TRBV7-9	TRBD1	TRBJ1-1	few	TGTGCCAGCAGCCTGACCACAGGGGCTGCTGAAGCTTTCTTT	CASSLTTGAAEAFF
TRBV4-2	TRBD2	TRBJ2-1	NA	TGTGCCAGCAGCCAAGAATTGGGGGGGTACAATGAGCAGTTCTTC	CASSQELGGYNEQFF
TRBV6-5	TRBD1	TRBJ2-7	NA	TGTGCCAGCAGTCGAACGGACAGGGGCTCCTACGAGCAGTACTTC	CASSRTDRGSYEQYF
TRBV5-1	TRBD1	TRBJ2-2	NA	TGCGCCAGCGGCCCTACAGGGGCCCCGTTGTCCGGGGAGCTGTTTTTT	CASGPTGAPLSGELFF
TRBV5-4	TRBD1	TRBJ1-2	NA	TGTGCCAGCACCCTAGGGACAGGGGAGAGCTATGGCTACACCTTC	CASTLGTGESYGYTF
TRBV7-2	NA	TRBJ2-2	NA	TGTGCCAGCAGCTTAGTCCCTGGGCCCGGGGAGCTGTTTTTT	CASSLVPGPGELFF
TRBV19	NA	TRBJ1-1	NA	TGTGCCAGTAGTGTACATAAGAACACTGAAGCTTTCTTT	CASSVHKNTEAFF
TRBV5-8	NA	TRBJ1-5	NA	TGTGCCAGCAGCTTAGGCAGGGTGCGTCAGCCCCAGCATTTT	CASSLGRVRQPQHF
TRBV4-1	TRBD1	TRBJ2-7	NA	TGCGCCAGCAGCCCCCAACGGACAGGAACCTACGAGCAGTACTTC	CASSPQRTGTYEQYF
TRBV12-3/TRBV12-4	NA	TRBJ1-2	NA	TGTGCCAGCACCCCGACAGACAGTGGCTACACCTTC	CASTPTDSGYTF